This T cell receptor beta chain was recorded in a study of early T cells in non-severe SARS-CoV-2 infection. In its sample, this clonotype was seen many times. The antigen remains undetermined. Attached unique molecular identifiers marked individual cDNA molecules. TCRdb passed the 5' RACE reads through MiXCR, listing each CDR3 protein once. The profile shows tens of thousands of distinct CDR3 sequences, about 12% of them singletons. Study-level findings and limits: Lookups in VDJdb leaned toward anti-spike CD8 responses and missed private and CD4 specificities.

The germline gives CDR1 SGHRS, CDR2 YFSETQ. With 0 bases clipped from V and 0 bases from J, the junction kept 21 bases outside the gene matches. The CDR3 consists of 21 residues. This TCR derives from an adult who was a healthcare worker with PCR-confirmed SARS-CoV-2 infection or an uninfected control (not recorded which). Material for sequencing was whole blood. The chain links TRBV5-1 to TRBJ2-7; 7 nucleotides align to TRBD2. The CDR3 protein is CASSLEGISDFLAVSSYEQYF. In DNA, the CDR3 is TGCGCCAGCAGCTTGGAGGGGATCAGCGACTTCCTAGCGGTCAGCTCCTACGAGCAGTACTTC.